Included here is one T cell receptor (beta chain) sequence, with context. Antigen: not known. The data originate from a study of T cell repertoires in cytomegalovirus infection. Whole-study context: Selection of CMV epitopes for the study included recently identified HLA-C-restricted and well-studied HLA-B-restricted ones.

One entry per CDR3 protein, called by TCRdb with MiXCR from the reads. The sample lists some 480,000 distinct CDR3 sequences, 30% to 35% occurring once. V was trimmed by 2 bases and J by 0 bases, leaving 8 bases between them. The CDR3 has 15 amino acids. Germline V gives CDR1 MGHDK, CDR2 SYGVNS. The chain combines TRBV25-1 with TRBJ1-5, with D possibly TRBD1 on 5 matching bases. The specimen was cultured PBMCs, collected from culture after CMV antigen stimulation. The TCR was taken from a human donor in good health (CMV status not recorded). Some clones in this sample may be carry-over from other donors' samples. The DNA for the CDR3 is TGTGCCAGCAGTGAACCAGGGATTAGCAATCAGCCCCAGCATTTT. Amino acids: CASSEPGISNQPQHF.